The sequence of this T cell receptor beta chain was determined in a study of shared clonotypes between healthy human individuals. Study-wide results and caveats: Non-shared clonotypes showed lower generation probabilities than clonotypes common to all four donors.

On this clone: The antigen is not known.

Data came from immunoSEQ multiplex PCR; TCRdb stores just in-frame clones and leaves some out. Of hundreds of thousands of clones listed, around 72% are singletons. The germline V gene encodes CDR1 MGHDK and CDR2 SYGVNS. The CDR3 contains 15 residues. The V gene end was trimmed by 3 bases and the J gene end by 5 bases; junction bases not matched to a gene: 6. The source of this sequence is a woman aged 30 to 39 in good health. This rearrangement joins TRBV25-1 to TRBJ2-1, with TRBD1 identical over 8 bases. What was sequenced was memory CD4+ T cells sorted from blood. Subset meaning: CD45RA-negative fraction. The CDR3 reads CASSDPGTGNNEQFF. The CDR3 nucleotides are TGTGCCAGCAGTGACCCTGGGACAGGCAACAATGAGCAGTTCTTC. Filled out from reference TRBV25-1 and TRBJ2-1, the complete variable domain reads EADIYQTPRYLVIGTGKKITLECSQTMGHDKMYWYQQDPGMELHLIHYSYGVNSTEKGDLSSESTVSRIRTEHFPLTLESARPSHTSQYLCASSDPGTGNNEQFFGPGTRLTVL.